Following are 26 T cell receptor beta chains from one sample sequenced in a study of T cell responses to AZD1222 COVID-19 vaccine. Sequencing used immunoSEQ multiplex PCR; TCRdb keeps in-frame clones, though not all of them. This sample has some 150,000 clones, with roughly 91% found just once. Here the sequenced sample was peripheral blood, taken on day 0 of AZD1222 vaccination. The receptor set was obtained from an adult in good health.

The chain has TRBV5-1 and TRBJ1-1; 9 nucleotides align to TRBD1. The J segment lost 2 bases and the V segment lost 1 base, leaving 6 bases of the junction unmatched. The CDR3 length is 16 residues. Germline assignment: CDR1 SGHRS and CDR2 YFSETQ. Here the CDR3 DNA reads TGCGCCAGCAGCTTGACCCTGACAGGGGGTAACACTGAAGCTTTCTTT. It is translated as CASSLTLTGGNTEAFF.

CDR3 loop: CASSLTSGGYEQYF. CDR3 coding DNA: TGCGCCAGCAGCTTGACTAGCGGGGGCTACGAGCAGTACTTC. The chain is built from TRBV5-1 and TRBJ2-7, with 11 bases lining up with TRBD2. The CDR3 length is 14 residues. Germline V gives CDR1 SGHRS, CDR2 YFSETQ. J lost 3 bases, V lost 1 base, and 0 bases had no gene match. The full variable domain, with the rest looked up from reference TRBV5-1 and TRBJ2-7, is KAGVTQTPRYLIKTRGQQVTLSCSPISGHRSVSWYQQTPGQGLQFLFEYFSETQRNKGNFPGRFSGRQFSNSRSEMNVSTLELGDSALYLCASSLTSGGYEQYFGPGTRLTVT.

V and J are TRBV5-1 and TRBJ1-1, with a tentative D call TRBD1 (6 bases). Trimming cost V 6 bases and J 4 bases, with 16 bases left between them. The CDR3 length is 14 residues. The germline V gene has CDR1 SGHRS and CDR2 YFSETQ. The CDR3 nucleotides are TGCGCCAGCACCCTTGCGGGGGACACCACTGAAGCTTTCTTT. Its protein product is CASTLAGDTTEAFF. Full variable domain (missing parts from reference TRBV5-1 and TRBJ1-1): KAGVTQTPRYLIKTRGQQVTLSCSPISGHRSVSWYQQTPGQGLQFLFEYFSETQRNKGNFPGRFSGRQFSNSRSEMNVSTLELGDSALYLCASTLAGDTTEAFFGQGTRLTVV.

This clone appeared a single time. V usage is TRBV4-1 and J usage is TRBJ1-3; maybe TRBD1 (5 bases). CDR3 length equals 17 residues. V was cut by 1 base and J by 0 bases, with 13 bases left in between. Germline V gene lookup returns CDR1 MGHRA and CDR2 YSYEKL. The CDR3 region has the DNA TGCGCCAGCAGCCAAGTTGTAGGGACTGGCTCTGGAAACACCATATATTTT. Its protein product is CASSQVVGTGSGNTIYF.

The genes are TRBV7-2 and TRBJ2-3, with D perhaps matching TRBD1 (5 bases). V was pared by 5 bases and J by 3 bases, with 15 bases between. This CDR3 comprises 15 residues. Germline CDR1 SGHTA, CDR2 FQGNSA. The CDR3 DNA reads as TGTGCCAGCAGCCCGCAGGGTGTGGGGACAGATACGCAGTATTTT. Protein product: CASSPQGVGTDTQYF. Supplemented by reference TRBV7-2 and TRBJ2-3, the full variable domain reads GAGVSQSPSNKVTEKGKDVELRCDPISGHTALYWYRQSLGQGLEFLIYFQGNSAPDKSGLPSDRFSAERTGGSVSTLTIQRTQQEDSAVYLCASSPQGVGTDTQYFGPGTRLTVL.

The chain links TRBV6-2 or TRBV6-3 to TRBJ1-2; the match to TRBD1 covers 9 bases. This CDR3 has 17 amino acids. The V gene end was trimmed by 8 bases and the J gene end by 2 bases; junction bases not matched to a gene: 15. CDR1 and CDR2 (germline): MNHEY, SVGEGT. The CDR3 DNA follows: TGTGCCAGCGGTTGGCCCAGCCTGGGACAGGGAAACTATGGCTACACCTTC. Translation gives CASGWPSLGQGNYGYTF.

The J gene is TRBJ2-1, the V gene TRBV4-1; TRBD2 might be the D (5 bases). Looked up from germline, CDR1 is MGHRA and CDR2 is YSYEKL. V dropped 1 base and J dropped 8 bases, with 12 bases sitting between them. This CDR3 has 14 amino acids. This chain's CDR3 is CASSQVLAGYEQFF. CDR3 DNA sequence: TGCGCCAGCAGCCAAGTCCTAGCAGGCTATGAGCAGTTCTTC.

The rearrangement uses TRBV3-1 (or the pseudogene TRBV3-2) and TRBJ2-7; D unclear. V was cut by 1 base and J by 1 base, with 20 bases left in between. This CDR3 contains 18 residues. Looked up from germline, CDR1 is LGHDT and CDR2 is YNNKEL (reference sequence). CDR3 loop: CASSQGSRVELASYEQYF. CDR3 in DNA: TGTGCCAGCAGCCAAGGTAGTCGGGTAGAACTTGCGTCCTACGAGCAGTACTTC.

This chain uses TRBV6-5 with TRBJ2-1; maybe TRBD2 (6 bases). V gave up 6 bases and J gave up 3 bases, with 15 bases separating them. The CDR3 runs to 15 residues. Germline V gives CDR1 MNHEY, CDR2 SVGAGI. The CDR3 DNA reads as TGTGCCAGCAGCCGCGGGGACTTCCTCTACAATGAGCAGTTCTTC. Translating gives CASSRGDFLYNEQFF.

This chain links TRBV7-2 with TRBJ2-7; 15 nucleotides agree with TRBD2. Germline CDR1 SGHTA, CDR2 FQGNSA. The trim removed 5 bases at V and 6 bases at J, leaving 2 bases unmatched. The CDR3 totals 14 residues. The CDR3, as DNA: TGTGCCAGCAGCCTGGGACTAGCGGGAGGCGAGCAGTACTTC. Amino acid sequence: CASSLGLAGGEQYF.

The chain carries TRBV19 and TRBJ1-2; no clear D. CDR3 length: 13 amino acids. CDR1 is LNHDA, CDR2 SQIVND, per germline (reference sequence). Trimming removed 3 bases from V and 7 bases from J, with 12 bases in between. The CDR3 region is CASSMEGYGGYTF. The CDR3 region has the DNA TGTGCCAGTAGTATGGAAGGGTACGGTGGCTACACCTTC.

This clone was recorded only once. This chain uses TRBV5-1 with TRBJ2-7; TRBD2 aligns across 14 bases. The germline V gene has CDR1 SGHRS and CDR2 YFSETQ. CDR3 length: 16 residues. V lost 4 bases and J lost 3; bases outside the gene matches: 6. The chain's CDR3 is CASSLGTSGSLYEQYF. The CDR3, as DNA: TGCGCCAGCAGCCTCGGGACTAGCGGGAGTCTCTACGAGCAGTACTTC. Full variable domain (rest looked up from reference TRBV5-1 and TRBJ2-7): KAGVTQTPRYLIKTRGQQVTLSCSPISGHRSVSWYQQTPGQGLQFLFEYFSETQRNKGNFPGRFSGRQFSNSRSEMNVSTLELGDSALYLCASSLGTSGSLYEQYFGPGTRLTVT.

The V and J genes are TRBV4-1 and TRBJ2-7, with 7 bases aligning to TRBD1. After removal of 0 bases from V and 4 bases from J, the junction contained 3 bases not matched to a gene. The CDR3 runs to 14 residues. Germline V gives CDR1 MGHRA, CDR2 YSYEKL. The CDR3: CASSQDSRGYEQYF. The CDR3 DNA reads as TGCGCCAGCAGCCAAGATAGCAGGGGGTACGAGCAGTACTTC.

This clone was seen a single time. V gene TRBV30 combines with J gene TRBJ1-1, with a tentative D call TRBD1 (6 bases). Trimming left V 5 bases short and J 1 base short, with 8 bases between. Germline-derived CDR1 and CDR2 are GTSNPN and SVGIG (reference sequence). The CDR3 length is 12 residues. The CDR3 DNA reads TGTGCCTGGCGGACAGCGAACACTGAAGCTTTCTTT. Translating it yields CAWRTANTEAFF.

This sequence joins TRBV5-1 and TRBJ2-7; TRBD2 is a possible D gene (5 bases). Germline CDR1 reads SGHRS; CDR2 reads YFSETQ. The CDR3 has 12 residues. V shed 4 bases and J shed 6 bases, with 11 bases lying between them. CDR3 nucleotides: TGCGCCAGCAGCGTCGGGGTAGGCGAGCAGTACTTC. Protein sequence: CASSVGVGEQYF.

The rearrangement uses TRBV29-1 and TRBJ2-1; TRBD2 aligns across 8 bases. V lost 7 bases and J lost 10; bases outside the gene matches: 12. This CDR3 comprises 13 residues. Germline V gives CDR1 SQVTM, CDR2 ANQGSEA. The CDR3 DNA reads TGCAGCGCTGGACCCCGCGGGGGGCTCGAGCAGTTCTTC. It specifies CSAGPRGGLEQFF.

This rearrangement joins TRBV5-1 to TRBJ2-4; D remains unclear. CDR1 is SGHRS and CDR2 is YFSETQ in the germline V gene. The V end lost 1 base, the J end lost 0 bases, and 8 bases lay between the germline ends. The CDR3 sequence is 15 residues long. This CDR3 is CASSLNQLAKNIQYF. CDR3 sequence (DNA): TGCGCCAGCAGCTTGAACCAGTTAGCCAAAAACATTCAGTACTTC.

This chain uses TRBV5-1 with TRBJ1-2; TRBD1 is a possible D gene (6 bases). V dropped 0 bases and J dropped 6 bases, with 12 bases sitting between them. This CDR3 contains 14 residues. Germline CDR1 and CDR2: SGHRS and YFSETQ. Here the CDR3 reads CASSLVGPGDGYTF. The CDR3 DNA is TGCGCCAGCAGCTTGGTGGGGCCAGGGGATGGCTACACCTTC. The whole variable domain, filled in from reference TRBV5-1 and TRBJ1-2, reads KAGVTQTPRYLIKTRGQQVTLSCSPISGHRSVSWYQQTPGQGLQFLFEYFSETQRNKGNFPGRFSGRQFSNSRSEMNVSTLELGDSALYLCASSLVGPGDGYTFGSGTRLTVV.

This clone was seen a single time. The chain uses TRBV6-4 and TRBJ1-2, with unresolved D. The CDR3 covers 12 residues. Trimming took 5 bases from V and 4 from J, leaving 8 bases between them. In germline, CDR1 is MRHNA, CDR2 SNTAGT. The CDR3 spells CASSQSGYGYTF. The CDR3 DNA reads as TGTGCCAGCAGTCAGTCCGGCTATGGCTACACCTTC.

The CDR3 nucleotides are TGTGCCAGCTCACCACGGACAGGGCCCTCCTACGAGCAGTACTTC. Protein product: CASSPRTGPSYEQYF. The V gene is TRBV18, the J gene TRBJ2-7, with TRBD1 identical over 8 bases. The length of the CDR3 is 15 residues. Trimming cost V 1 base and J 0 bases; bases outside gene matches: 2. Germline CDR1 is KGHSH and CDR2 is LQKENI.

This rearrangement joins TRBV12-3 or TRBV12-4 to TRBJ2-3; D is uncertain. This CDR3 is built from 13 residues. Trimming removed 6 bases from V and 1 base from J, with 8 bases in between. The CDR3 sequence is CASSLRGTDTQYF. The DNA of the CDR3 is TGTGCCAGCAGCCTAAGGGGCACAGATACGCAGTATTTT.

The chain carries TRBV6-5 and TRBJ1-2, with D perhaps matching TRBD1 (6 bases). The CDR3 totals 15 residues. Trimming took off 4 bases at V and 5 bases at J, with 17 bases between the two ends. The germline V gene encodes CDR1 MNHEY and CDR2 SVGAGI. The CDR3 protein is CASSLDRKVIYGYTF. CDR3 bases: TGTGCCAGCAGTTTGGACAGAAAAGTCATTTATGGCTACACCTTC.

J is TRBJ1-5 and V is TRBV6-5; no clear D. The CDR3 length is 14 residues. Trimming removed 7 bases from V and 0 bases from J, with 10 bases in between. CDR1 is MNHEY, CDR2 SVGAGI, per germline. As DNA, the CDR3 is TGTGCCAGCACCCTAGGGTCTAGCAATCAGCCCCAGCATTTT. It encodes CASTLGSSNQPQHF.

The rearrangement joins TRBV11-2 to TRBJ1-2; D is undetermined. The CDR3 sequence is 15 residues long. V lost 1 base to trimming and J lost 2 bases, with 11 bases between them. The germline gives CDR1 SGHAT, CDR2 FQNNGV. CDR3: CASSLVWAVNYGYTF. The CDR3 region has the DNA TGTGCCAGCAGCTTAGTGTGGGCAGTAAACTATGGCTACACCTTC.

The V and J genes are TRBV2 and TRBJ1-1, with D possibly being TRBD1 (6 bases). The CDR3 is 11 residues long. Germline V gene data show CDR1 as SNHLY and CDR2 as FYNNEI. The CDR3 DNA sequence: TGTGCAAACAGGGAGAACACTGAAGCTTTCTTT. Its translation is CANRENTEAFF.

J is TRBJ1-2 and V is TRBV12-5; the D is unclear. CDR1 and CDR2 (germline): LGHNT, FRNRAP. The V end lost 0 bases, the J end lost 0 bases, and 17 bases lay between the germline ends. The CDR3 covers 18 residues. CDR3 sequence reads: CASGLVLGNDLANYGYTF. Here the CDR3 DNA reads TGTGCTAGTGGTTTGGTACTAGGCAATGACTTAGCTAACTATGGCTACACCTTC.